This T cell receptor beta chain derives from a study of Ad26.COV2.S vaccination and SARS-CoV-2 variants. At the level of the study: A participant enrolled in the COV1001 Ad26.COV2.S trial arm provided the sample. Intramuscularly, Ad26.COV2.S was given either once or twice, 56 days apart.

Trimming removed 0 bases from V and 1 base from J, with 11 bases in between. The germline V gene has CDR1 LGHNA and CDR2 YSLEER. This CDR3 region has 16 residues. The treatment is: 15 to 20 received Ad26.COV2.S at low or high dose, single or two shots; roughly five received placebo; per-sample allocation not given. Collection of the samples took place on day 63 after the first injection of vaccine or placebo. Whole-study results and caveats: Once vaccination had occurred, spike-specific CD8+ and CD4+ T cell responses reportedly showed substantial breadth. Comparability of non-spike TCR breadth was observed across vaccine and placebo recipients.

Profiled with immunoSEQ multiplex PCR; TCRdb holds only in-frame clones, not every one. This table holds approximately 500,000 clones, around 85% found once. Concerning this clone itself: Its antigen is undetermined.

The origin of this receptor is a person between 18 and 60 years old who received the Ad26.COV2.S COVID-19 vaccine or a placebo. The sequenced sample was peripheral blood, obtained in a trial of Ad26.COV2.S vaccine versus placebo. This sequence joins TRBV4-3 and TRBJ2-3, with a possible D match to TRBD1 (6 bases). The CDR3, as DNA: TGCGCCAGCAGCCAAGAACAGGGCGGCGGCACAGATACGCAGTATTTT. Protein: CASSQEQGGGTDTQYF.